The clone carrying this T cell receptor beta chain was seen a handful of times. The authors' processing: Scientists estimated how many nucleated cells there were by amplifying reference gene primers. TCRdb's table, derived via immunoSEQ multiplex PCR, lists solely in-frame clones and lacks some. D and trimming come from the DNA, and the V and J calls and clone size come from that table. The table includes approximately 290,000 clones, over 75% detected once. This specimen comes from a study of blood T cell repertoires in COVID-19. Across the whole study: The study drew acute and convalescent COVID-19 samples from the United States, Italy and Spain.

The clonotype was recovered from a human donor with COVID-19, enrolled during active disease. The donor label of this sample is uncertain. Sequencing was done on a sample of peripheral blood.

CDR3 loop: CASSQDAPQGTYNEQFF. DNA of the CDR3: TGCGCCAGCAGCCAGGACGCCCCCCAGGGGACCTACAATGAGCAGTTCTTC. This rearrangement joins TRBV4-3 to TRBJ2-1; maybe TRBD1 (6 bases). The CDR3 consists of 17 residues. V was trimmed by 3 bases and J by 2 bases, leaving 17 bases between them. Germline V CDR1 and CDR2: LGHNA, YSLEER.